These 31 T cell receptor beta chains share one sample of origin, sequenced in a study of beta chain features in type 1 diabetes. cDNA synthesis used the whole RNA isolate, giving expressed TCRB sequences. Clones were read by immunoSEQ multiplex PCR, and TCRdb kept only the in-frame ones, dropping some. The sample gives about 900,000 clones, 15% to 20% of which show up once; 0.02% to 0.025% is in the top ten. Material: naive CD4+ T cells from blood. Receptor source: a woman aged 18-29 years in good health.

The table lists this clone with a few counts. V and J are TRBV27 and TRBJ2-3, with 10 bases identical to TRBD2. CDR1 is MNHEY and CDR2 is SMNVEV in the germline V gene (reference sequence). Trimming removed 6 bases from V and 6 bases from J; junction bases left unmatched: 12. The CDR3 is made up of 16 amino acids. CDR3 sequence: CASSSLGTSELDTQYF. The CDR3 region has the DNA TGTGCCAGCAGCAGTCTCGGGACTAGCGAACTGGATACGCAGTATTTT.

This chain links TRBV7-9 with TRBJ2-1, with TRBD2 as a possible D gene (6 bases). V lost 2 bases and J lost 7, with 18 bases in between. The length of the CDR3 is 16 residues. Germline CDR1 reads SEHNR; CDR2 reads FQNEAQ (reference sequence). Here the CDR3 reads CASSLSGGQLRNEQFF. The DNA for the CDR3 is TGTGCCAGCAGCTTATCCGGAGGGCAGTTGCGGAATGAGCAGTTCTTC.

The gene calls are TRBV28 and TRBJ1-2, with D tentatively TRBD1 (6 bases). This CDR3 is built from 12 residues. The V and J ends lost 5 bases and 10 bases respectively, with 14 bases between them. Germline CDR1 MDHEN, CDR2 SYDVKM. The CDR3 coding sequence is TGTGCCAGCAGTGACCACAGGGTTGTCTACACCTTC. This encodes CASSDHRVVYTF.

As concerns this clone: Other DNA sequences in this specimen translate into the identical CDR3. V usage is TRBV7-8 and J usage is TRBJ2-5, with unresolved D. From germline, CDR1 is SGHVS and CDR2 FQNEAQ. This CDR3 is built from 11 residues. Trimming removed 2 bases from V and 5 bases from J, with 3 bases in between. CDR3 in DNA: TGTGCCAGCAGCTTACTGGAGACCCAGTACTTC. As protein: CASSLLETQYF.

This chain uses TRBV27 with TRBJ2-7, with TRBD1 matching 8 bases. After removal of 0 bases from V and 5 bases from J, the junction contained 15 bases not matched to a gene. The CDR3 loop spans 18 amino acids. Looked up from germline, CDR1 is MNHEY and CDR2 is SMNVEV (reference sequence). CDR3 nucleotide sequence: TGTGCCAGCAGTTTATCGGGCACCCTCGGACAGGGCGGAGACGAGCAGTACTTC. This sequence encodes CASSLSGTLGQGGDEQYF.

The gene calls are TRBV10-3 and TRBJ2-7; D remains unclear. This CDR3 has 17 residues. The V end lost 6 bases, the J end lost 2 bases, and 23 bases lay between the germline ends. CDR1 is ENHRY, CDR2 SYGVKD, per germline. The DNA of the CDR3 is TGTGCCATCAGGGAAGTGGGAAAAGCAGCCATGACCTACGAGCAGTACTTC. This translates into CAIREVGKAAMTYEQYF.

The rearrangement uses TRBV25-1 and TRBJ2-2; 9 nucleotides line up with TRBD1. This CDR3 contains 14 residues. CDR1 is MGHDK, CDR2 SYGVNS, per germline. J gave up 3 bases and V 6 bases, and 2 bases lay outside the gene matches. The CDR3 sequence is CASSRDRDTGELFF. The CDR3 DNA reads as TGTGCCAGCAGCCGGGACAGGGACACCGGGGAGCTGTTTTTT.

The gene calls are TRBV10-2 and TRBJ2-7; no clear D. CDR1 is WSHSY, CDR2 SAAADI, per germline. V lost 7 bases to trimming and J lost 2 bases, with 12 bases between them. The CDR3 consists of 13 residues. CDR3 in DNA: TGCGCCAGCATGGAACTACAAACCTACGAGCAGTACTTC. Encoded protein: CASMELQTYEQYF.

About this clone itself: One end of the junction fails to match germline, which may point to a read error. The chain carries TRBV5-4 and TRBJ2-7; 7 nucleotides line up with TRBD1. This CDR3 is built from 15 residues. Germline-derived CDR1 and CDR2 are SGHNT and YYREEE (reference sequence). CDR3 DNA sequence: TGCGCCAGCAGCCAAGTTACAGGGGCGCGAAGCGAGCAGTACTTC. Amino acids: CASSQVTGARSEQYF.

The V and J genes are TRBV27 and TRBJ1-1, with D perhaps matching TRBD1 (5 bases). There are 13 residues in the CDR3. Germline lookup yields CDR1 MNHEY and CDR2 SMNVEV (reference sequence). The V and J ends lost 7 bases and 4 bases respectively, with 13 bases between them. CDR3 protein: CASTTSGGTEAFF. CDR3 nucleotides: TGTGCCAGCACCACGTCGGGGGGCACTGAAGCTTTCTTT.

This clone was counted between two and nine times. This rearrangement joins TRBV27 to TRBJ2-1; the match to TRBD2 covers 7 bases. Germline assignment: CDR1 MNHEY and CDR2 SMNVEV (reference sequence). CDR3 size: 15 residues. J lost 8 bases, V lost 9 bases, and 16 bases had no gene match. CDR3 protein: CARPLPGLPSDEQFF. CDR3 nucleotides: TGTGCCAGGCCGTTACCGGGACTACCCTCTGATGAGCAGTTCTTC.

The rearrangement uses TRBV18 and TRBJ2-2, with D hard to call. The CDR3 loop spans 15 amino acids. Trimming took off 4 bases at V and 2 bases at J, with 11 bases between the two ends. Germline values: CDR1 KGHSH, CDR2 LQKENI. The chain's CDR3 is CASSLLGENTGELFF. DNA for the CDR3: TGTGCCAGCTCACTATTGGGTGAAAACACCGGGGAGCTGTTTTTT.

The chain couples TRBV11-2 to TRBJ2-1; D perhaps matches TRBD2 (5 bases). V lost 1 base to trimming and J lost 3 bases, with 7 bases between them. CDR1 is SGHAT, CDR2 FQNNGV, per germline. The CDR3 extends over 14 amino acids. CDR3 bases: TGTGCCAGCAGCTTAGCGGGAATCTACAATGAGCAGTTCTTC. It encodes CASSLAGIYNEQFF.

The J gene is TRBJ2-7, the V gene TRBV27; D unresolved. The V end was cut by 4 bases, the J end by 3 bases, with 13 bases between. This CDR3 has 14 amino acids. Germline values: CDR1 MNHEY, CDR2 SMNVEV (reference sequence). Here the CDR3 reads CASSSLGPYYEQYF. CDR3 DNA sequence: TGTGCCAGCAGTTCCCTAGGACCCTACTACGAGCAGTACTTC.

This clone was found once. V is TRBV6-6 and J is TRBJ2-7; possible D gene TRBD1, 6 bases. Germline CDR1 MNHNY, CDR2 SVGAGI (reference sequence). CDR3 length: 16 residues. Trimming took 6 bases from V and 2 from J, leaving 20 bases between them. The CDR3 region is CASSYLGTTGAYEQYF. The CDR3 region has the DNA TGTGCCAGCAGCTACCTCGGGACGACAGGAGCCTACGAGCAGTACTTC.

CDR3 sequence: CASKGSGANVLTF. The DNA of the CDR3 is TGTGCCAGCAAGGGCTCTGGGGCCAACGTCCTGACTTTC. This rearrangement joins TRBV28 to TRBJ2-6, with D unresolved. The CDR3 runs 13 residues. Germline values: CDR1 MDHEN, CDR2 SYDVKM. V lost 7 bases, J lost 0 bases, and 4 bases lay in between. Using reference TRBV28 and TRBJ2-6 for the parts outside the CDR3, the full variable domain is DVKVTQSSRYLVKRTGEKVFLECVQDMDHENMFWYRQDPGLGLRLIYFSYDVKMKEKGDIPEGYSVSREKKERFSLILESASTNQTSMYLCASKGSGANVLTFGAGSRLTVL.

This clone was counted only a few times. The CDR3 coding sequence is TGTGCCAGCAGCCGGTGGGAGTATCGCGAGCAGTACTTC. Translated: CASSRWEYREQYF. The chain is built from TRBV7-2 and TRBJ2-7; D is perhaps TRBD2 (5 bases). V was clipped by 5 bases and J by 6 bases, with 14 bases between them. This CDR3 has 13 residues. Germline V gene data show CDR1 as SGHTA and CDR2 as FQGNSA.

This chain uses TRBV5-6 with TRBJ1-4, with D unresolved. V lost 1 base to trimming and J lost 8 bases, with 12 bases between them. The germline V gene has CDR1 SGHDT and CDR2 YYEEEE. CDR3 length: 14 amino acids. CDR3 protein: CASSLWAGVEKLFF. The CDR3 coding sequence is TGTGCCAGCAGCTTGTGGGCCGGGGTCGAAAAACTGTTTTTT.

The chain employs TRBV28 and TRBJ2-2; 10 bases are a match to TRBD1. Trimming cost V 4 bases and J 6 bases; bases outside gene matches: 8. The CDR3 totals 16 residues. Per the germline V gene, CDR1 is MDHEN and CDR2 is SYDVKM. The CDR3 loop is CASSSRQGASAGELFF. CDR3 DNA: TGTGCCAGCAGTTCCAGACAGGGGGCCAGCGCCGGGGAGCTGTTTTTT.

V and J are TRBV10-3 and TRBJ1-1; 7 bases agree with TRBD1. J was trimmed by 3 bases and V by 3 bases; bases with no gene match: 4. The V gene's germline CDR1 is ENHRY and CDR2 SYGVKD. This CDR3 is built from 14 residues. CDR3 in DNA: TGTGCCATCAGTGATAAGGGGGCCGACACTGAAGCTTTCTTT. As protein: CAISDKGADTEAFF.

This chain connects TRBV28 to TRBJ2-1, with D hard to call. V was trimmed by 2 bases and J by 7 bases, leaving 15 bases between them. Germline V gene data show CDR1 as MDHEN and CDR2 as SYDVKM. This CDR3 is 15 amino acids long. The CDR3 DNA reads TGTGCCAGCAGTTTAGGTAGTATATGGGGTAATGAGCAGTTCTTC. Translating it yields CASSLGSIWGNEQFF.

A few counts support this clone. The chain employs TRBV7-9 and TRBJ1-5; D not resolved. The germline V gene has CDR1 SEHNR and CDR2 FQNEAQ (reference sequence). The CDR3 loop spans 15 amino acids. Trimming pared 5 bases from V and 2 bases from J, leaving 13 bases between. The CDR3 reads CASSPWGGGNQPQHF. The CDR3 region has the DNA TGTGCCAGCAGCCCGTGGGGAGGAGGCAATCAGCCCCAGCATTTT.

The chain carries TRBV7-6 and TRBJ1-1; D remains ambiguous. V dropped 1 base and J dropped 1 base, with 22 bases sitting between them. Germline assignment: CDR1 SGHVS and CDR2 FNYEAQ. The CDR3 contains 19 residues. This CDR3 is CASSLESGPSHRRNTEAFF. The CDR3 nucleotides read TGTGCCAGCAGCTTAGAGAGCGGGCCCTCACATCGGCGGAACACTGAAGCTTTCTTT.

This clone was found a few times. The chain combines TRBV29-1 with TRBJ2-1; D gene uncertain. There are 12 residues in the CDR3. Germline V lookup: CDR1 SQVTM, CDR2 ANQGSEA. Trimming pared 4 bases from V and 13 bases from J, leaving 17 bases between. Here the CDR3 reads CSVGSASLVQFF. The CDR3 coding sequence is TGCAGCGTTGGTTCGGCTAGTTTAGTTCAGTTCTTC.

The chain couples TRBV27 to TRBJ2-2, with D perhaps matching TRBD1 (5 bases). Germline assignment: CDR1 MNHEY and CDR2 SMNVEV (reference sequence). The CDR3 contains 15 residues. The V end was cut by 3 bases, the J end by 4 bases, with 12 bases between. The CDR3 bases are TGTGCCAGCAGTTTTGTCAGGGATTCCACCGGGGAGCTGTTTTTT. Translation: CASSFVRDSTGELFF.

This clone came up a few times. The chain joins TRBV18 to TRBJ1-5; 10 nucleotides agree with TRBD1. V shed 2 bases, J shed 3 bases, and the junction held 4 bases outside the gene matches. Germline CDR1 is KGHSH and CDR2 is LQKENI. This CDR3 is built from 16 residues. CDR3 residues: CASSPTGQGFNQPQHF. The DNA for the CDR3 is TGTGCCAGCTCACCAACGGGACAGGGGTTCAATCAGCCCCAGCATTTT.

This clone has just a few counts. The genes are TRBV5-1 and TRBJ2-5; D call uncertain. Germline CDR1 SGHRS, CDR2 YFSETQ. CDR3 length equals 13 residues. V was shortened by 4 bases and J by 2 bases, with 9 bases between the two germline ends. For the CDR3, the DNA is TGCGCCAGCAGCCGTTACAGACAAGAGACCCAGTACTTC. The encoded protein is CASSRYRQETQYF. The variable domain in full, with the rest retrieved from reference TRBV5-1 and TRBJ2-5, is KAGVTQTPRYLIKTRGQQVTLSCSPISGHRSVSWYQQTPGQGLQFLFEYFSETQRNKGNFPGRFSGRQFSNSRSEMNVSTLELGDSALYLCASSRYRQETQYFGPGTRLLVL.

This clone was observed a few times. The CDR3 reads CASSLVGSPRGEQFF. The CDR3 DNA reads as TGTGCCAGCAGCTTAGTTGGCAGCCCAAGGGGTGAGCAGTTCTTC. V usage is TRBV7-2 and J usage is TRBJ2-1; possibly TRBD1 for D (5 bases). The CDR3 covers 15 residues. Germline V gene sequence: CDR1 SGHTA, CDR2 FQGNSA. Trimming removed 1 base from V and 9 bases from J, with 16 bases in between.

V and J are TRBV5-6 and TRBJ1-4; 8 nucleotides align to TRBD1. Germline assignment: CDR1 SGHDT and CDR2 YYEEEE. With V trimmed by 5 bases and J by 0 bases, 6 bases remained unmatched. The CDR3 length is 16 residues. CDR3 sequence reads: CASSQDRETTNEKLFF. CDR3 DNA: TGTGCCAGCAGTCAGGACAGGGAAACAACTAATGAAAAACTGTTTTTT.

The CDR3 here is CASSVVWTDNEQFF. In DNA form, the CDR3 reads TGTGCCAGCAGCGTAGTTTGGACAGACAATGAGCAGTTCTTC. The chain links TRBV9 to TRBJ2-1; tentatively, D is TRBD1 (6 bases). Trimming cost V 0 bases and J 5 bases, with 9 bases left between them. CDR1 and CDR2 (germline): SGDLS, YYNGEE. This CDR3 region has 14 residues. The full variable domain, its missing parts supplied by reference TRBV9 and TRBJ2-1, is DSGVTQTPKHLITATGQRVTLRCSPRSGDLSVYWYQQSLDQGLQFLIQYYNGEERAKGNILERFSAQQFPDLHSELNLSSLELGDSALYFCASSVVWTDNEQFFGPGTRLTVL.

V usage is TRBV18 and J usage is TRBJ2-4; D assignment may be TRBD1 or TRBD2 (6 bases each). Between the trimmed V and J ends, which lost 3 bases and 3 bases, there was a span of 18 bases. CDR1 and CDR2 from the germline V gene are KGHSH and LQKENI. The CDR3 totals 17 residues. The CDR3 bases are TGTGCCAGCTCACCCCCTGCTTGGGGGGCGGTCAAAAACATTCAGTACTTC. This translates into CASSPPAWGAVKNIQYF.